The 25 T cell receptor beta chains given below trace back to one sample, sequenced in a study of blood T cell repertoires in COVID-19. The protocol was immunoSEQ multiplex PCR, while the TCRdb copy is restricted to in-frame clones and leaves out a portion. The sample lists fewer than 350,000 clones, approximately 89% occurring once. Sequencing was done on a sample of PBMCs or T cells enriched from blood (not recorded which). These receptor sequences come from a man aged 35 to 55 who had been exposed to COVID-19.

The V gene is TRBV14, the J gene TRBJ1-6, with D uncertain. V was shortened by 1 base and J by 1 base, with 8 bases between the two germline ends. Germline CDR1 reads SGHDN; CDR2 reads FVKESK. The CDR3 totals 16 residues. In DNA, the CDR3 is TGTGCCAGCAGCCAAGTCACGGGATCCTATAATTCACCCCTCCACTTT. Translated, it gives CASSQVTGSYNSPLHF.

The V call is TRBV12-5, the J call TRBJ1-1, with a possible D match to TRBD1 (6 bases). Germline CDR1 reads LGHNT; CDR2 reads FRNRAP. The CDR3 has 14 amino acids. The germline V and J ends were trimmed by 6 bases and 9 bases, with 20 bases remaining between them. The CDR3 bases are TGTGCTAGTGGGGAGGTCGGACAGTCTAAAAAAGCTTTCTTT. Translating it yields CASGEVGQSKKAFF.

The J gene is TRBJ2-7, the V gene TRBV11-3; 13 nucleotides line up with TRBD2. The ends lost 5 bases at V and 2 bases at J; junction bases unmatched: 12. Germline V gene lookup returns CDR1 SGHNT and CDR2 YENEEA. The CDR3 loop spans 18 amino acids. The CDR3 loop is CASSPGLAGATIPYEQYF. The CDR3 nucleotides are TGTGCCAGCAGCCCCGGACTAGCGGGAGCTACGATCCCCTACGAGCAGTACTTC.

The V call is TRBV13, the J call TRBJ2-7; 7 bases agree with TRBD1. Looked up from germline, CDR1 is PRHDT and CDR2 is FYEKMQ (reference sequence). The CDR3 covers 16 residues. Unmatched junction bases numbered 11, after V lost 4 bases and J lost 2 bases. The CDR3 region is CASSSRSDRRTYEQYF. The CDR3 DNA reads as TGTGCCAGCAGCTCCAGATCGGACAGGAGAACCTACGAGCAGTACTTC.

The chain joins TRBV6-5 to TRBJ1-2; 9 bases agree with TRBD1. Germline V gene data show CDR1 as MNHEY and CDR2 as SVGAGI. After removal of 0 bases from V and 7 bases from J, the junction contained 3 bases not matched to a gene. This CDR3 spans 14 amino acids. CDR3 DNA sequence: TGTGCCAGCAGTTACTCGCCACAGGGGGCTGGCTACACCTTC. Its translation: CASSYSPQGAGYTF.

The V call is TRBV2, the J call TRBJ2-1; 7 bases align to TRBD1. Germline loops: CDR1 SNHLY, CDR2 FYNNEI. The V gene end was trimmed by 5 bases and the J gene end by 14 bases; junction bases not matched to a gene: 15. The CDR3 is 14 residues long. CDR3 protein: CASSPGQSFGGEFF. In DNA, the CDR3 is TGTGCCAGCAGTCCGGGACAGTCGTTTGGTGGGGAGTTCTTC.

The chain employs TRBV28 and TRBJ2-5; 7 nucleotides align to TRBD2. Germline CDR1 reads MDHEN; CDR2 reads SYDVKM. With V trimmed by 3 bases and J by 5 bases, 9 bases remained unmatched. The CDR3 has 15 amino acids. The DNA of the CDR3 is TGTGCCAGCAGTTTTGGGAGGGGAGGGTCGGAGACCCAGTACTTC. It yields the protein CASSFGRGGSETQYF. Looking up the rest from reference TRBV28 and TRBJ2-5 gives the full variable domain: DVKVTQSSRYLVKRTGEKVFLECVQDMDHENMFWYRQDPGLGLRLIYFSYDVKMKEKGDIPEGYSVSREKKERFSLILESASTNQTSMYLCASSFGRGGSETQYFGPGTRLLVL.

The rearrangement links TRBV19 to TRBJ1-2; D is unclear. The ends were cut back, 1 base at V and 2 bases at J, with 8 bases in the middle. The CDR3 spans 14 residues. CDR1 is LNHDA, CDR2 SQIVND, per germline (reference sequence). The CDR3 nucleotides are TGTGCCAGTAGTATAGTCGGAGCAAACTATGGCTACACCTTC. As protein: CASSIVGANYGYTF. The full variable domain, in which reference TRBV19 and TRBJ1-2 provide the parts outside the CDR3, is DGGITQSPKYLFRKEGQNVTLSCEQNLNHDAMYWYRQDPGQGLRLIYYSQIVNDFQKGDIAEGYSVSREKKESFPLTVTSAQKNPTAFYLCASSIVGANYGYTFGSGTRLTVV.

The gene calls are TRBV6-2 or TRBV6-3 and TRBJ2-7, with 13 bases that match TRBD2. Trimming at V came to 0 bases and at J to 8 bases, leaving 1 base not matched to a gene. The CDR3 is 14 residues long. The germline CDR1 and CDR2 sequences are MNHEY and SVGEGT. The CDR3 loop reads CASSYSGTSGKQYF. The CDR3 DNA reads TGTGCCAGCAGTTACTCCGGGACTAGCGGGAAGCAGTACTTC.

J is TRBJ2-7 and V is TRBV11-2; D remains unclear. V was clipped by 5 bases and J by 2 bases, with 13 bases between them. The CDR3 has 14 amino acids. The germline V gene has CDR1 SGHAT and CDR2 FQNNGV. The CDR3 DNA is TGTGCCAGCAGCAGACCAGGCACCACCTACGAGCAGTACTTC. Protein: CASSRPGTTYEQYF.

The chain has TRBV4-2 and TRBJ1-2; unclear D gene. This CDR3 is built from 13 residues. V lost 0 bases and J 5 bases, leaving 7 bases between the germline ends. CDR1 and CDR2 (germline): LGHNA, YNFKEQ. The CDR3, as DNA: TGTGCCAGCAGCCAAGAAGCCCGATATGGCTACACCTTC. It is translated as CASSQEARYGYTF.

CDR3 bases: TGTGCCAGCAGTCTAGCGGGAGTAGGAACCTACGAGCAGTACTTC. Its protein is CASSLAGVGTYEQYF. The chain recombines TRBV27 with TRBJ2-7, with 10 bases lining up with TRBD2. V shed 5 bases, J shed 2 bases, and the junction held 6 bases outside the gene matches. The CDR3 is 15 residues long. Per the germline V gene, CDR1 is MNHEY and CDR2 is SMNVEV (reference sequence).

The chain links TRBV5-4 to TRBJ1-3; D is perhaps TRBD1 (6 bases). This CDR3 is built from 19 residues. In germline, CDR1 is SGHNT, CDR2 YYREEE (reference sequence). The V end lost 2 bases, the J end lost 0 bases, and 21 bases lay between the germline ends. The CDR3 region has the DNA TGTGCCAGCAGCTTTTCGTTATTTTCAGGGGCTGACTCTGGAAACACCATATATTTT. It specifies CASSFSLFSGADSGNTIYF.

This chain uses TRBV29-1 with TRBJ1-2; possible D gene TRBD1, 5 bases. The CDR3 length is 12 residues. V was pared by 3 bases and J by 5 bases, with 10 bases between. Germline CDR1 is SQVTM and CDR2 is ANQGSEA. For the CDR3, the DNA is TGCAGCGTTGAGGGTGGGGGGTATGGCTACACCTTC. It translates to CSVEGGGYGYTF.

The V call is TRBV11-3, the J call TRBJ2-6; 7 nucleotides agree with TRBD1. The CDR3 consists of 15 residues. Germline V gene lookup returns CDR1 SGHNT and CDR2 YENEEA. The trim removed 6 bases at V and 4 bases at J, leaving 6 bases unmatched. The CDR3 DNA is TGTGCCAGCAGTCACGGGACAGCCGGGGCCAACGTCCTGACTTTC. Amino acids: CASSHGTAGANVLTF.

The V gene is TRBV4-3, the J gene TRBJ2-7, with 11 bases aligning to TRBD1. The CDR3 spans 14 residues. V lost 4 bases, J lost 2 bases, and 1 base stayed unmatched. Germline CDR1 LGHNA, CDR2 YSLEER. In DNA, the CDR3 is TGCGCCAGCAGCCTGGACAGGGGGCCCTACGAGCAGTACTTC. Translated: CASSLDRGPYEQYF.

This CDR3 reads CASVQGATNEKLFF. The CDR3 DNA sequence: TGTGCCAGTGTCCAGGGGGCGACTAATGAAAAACTGTTTTTT. This chain connects TRBV6-5 to TRBJ1-4, with 8 bases lining up with TRBD1. The CDR3 runs 14 residues. Germline trimming cut 9 bases from V and 2 bases from J; bases unmatched to any gene: 5. Germline V gives CDR1 MNHEY, CDR2 SVGAGI.

This clone showed up just once. The V and J genes are TRBV5-1 and TRBJ1-2; D not resolved. In germline, CDR1 is SGHRS, CDR2 YFSETQ. This CDR3 comprises 12 residues. V lost 0 bases and J lost 6, with 6 bases in between. CDR3 nucleotides: TGCGCCAGCAGCTTGGCCGCGGATGGCTACACCTTC. Its translation: CASSLAADGYTF.

The chain employs TRBV7-3 and TRBJ2-3; 9 bases map to TRBD2. Looked up from germline, CDR1 is SGHTA and CDR2 is FQGTGA. The CDR3 runs to 15 residues. V trimming: 4 bases; J trimming: 2 bases; junction bases outside the gene matches: 4. Written as DNA, the CDR3 is TGTGCCAGCAGCTGGACTAGCGTGAACACAGATACGCAGTATTTT. It specifies CASSWTSVNTDTQYF.

The chain has TRBV19 and TRBJ2-4, with 10 bases lining up with TRBD2. With V trimmed by 4 bases and J by 5 bases, 5 bases remained unmatched. Per the germline V gene, CDR1 is LNHDA and CDR2 is SQIVND (reference sequence). There are 15 residues in the CDR3. The CDR3 reads CASSTKREGENIQYF. The CDR3, as DNA: TGTGCCAGTAGTACTAAGCGGGAGGGCGAAAACATTCAGTACTTC.

This chain uses TRBV28 with TRBJ1-5; D remains unclear. V was clipped by 2 bases and J by 5 bases, with 7 bases between them. Germline lookup yields CDR1 MDHEN and CDR2 SYDVKM. The CDR3 is 13 amino acids. This chain's CDR3 is CASSLETDQPQHF. In DNA, the CDR3 is TGTGCCAGCAGTTTAGAAACGGATCAGCCCCAGCATTTT.

On this clone itself: Other DNA variants within this sample encode the same CDR3. This chain uses TRBV5-1 with TRBJ2-3; D is unclear. CDR1 and CDR2 (germline): SGHRS, YFSETQ. V was cut by 4 bases and J by 0 bases, with 3 bases left in between. The CDR3 extends over 12 amino acids. In DNA, the CDR3 is TGCGCCAGCAGCCCAAGCACAGATACGCAGTATTTT. Protein: CASSPSTDTQYF.

The chain has TRBV14 and TRBJ2-3, with TRBD2 matching over 7 bases. Germline CDR1 is SGHDN and CDR2 is FVKESK. The CDR3 is 19 amino acids. With 0 bases clipped from V and 5 bases from J, the junction kept 17 bases outside the gene matches. CDR3 sequence (DNA): TGTGCCAGCAGCCAAGATCGGAGGCACGGCGGGAGCGGAGTAGATACGCAGTATTTT. Its translation is CASSQDRRHGGSGVDTQYF. The variable domain in full, with the rest retrieved from reference TRBV14 and TRBJ2-3, is EAGVTQFPSHSVIEKGQTVTLRCDPISGHDNLYWYRRVMGKEIKFLLHFVKESKQDESGMPNNRFLAERTGGTYSTLKVQPAELEDSGVYFCASSQDRRHGGSGVDTQYFGPGTRLTVL.

This clone was seen once. The chain employs TRBV6-5 and TRBJ2-2; TRBD1 aligns across 8 bases. Looked up from germline, CDR1 is MNHEY and CDR2 is SVGAGI. There are 14 residues in the CDR3. V was pared by 6 bases and J by 7 bases, with 7 bases of the junction left unmatched. The CDR3 loop is CASRLDRVGGELFF. CDR3 DNA: TGTGCCAGCAGACTGGACAGGGTTGGCGGGGAGCTGTTTTTT.

The V and J genes are TRBV14 and TRBJ2-5, with 10 bases matching TRBD1. Unmatched junction bases numbered 7, after V lost 4 bases and J lost 5 bases. CDR3 length equals 15 residues. CDR1 and CDR2 (germline): SGHDN, FVKESK. CDR3 loop: CASSPTGGTGETQYF. Here the CDR3 DNA reads TGTGCCAGCAGCCCGACAGGGGGCACCGGTGAGACCCAGTACTTC.